This T cell receptor (beta chain) came from a study of cytomegalovirus exposure and HLA in healthy donors. This CDR3 has 18 residues. The germline V gene has CDR1 SGHNT and CDR2 YYREEE (reference sequence). Trimming removed 1 base at V and 0 bases at J, with 19 bases between. The study ran its PCR with 60 Vbeta and 13 Jbeta primers. Method: immunoSEQ multiplex PCR; TCRdb's copy keeps in-frame clones and lacks some. The sample includes around 99,000 clones, 81% of them seen just once. What was sequenced was PBMCs. The chain couples TRBV5-4 to TRBJ1-1; possibly TRBD1 for D (6 bases). This clonotype originated in a man under 40 in good health and CMV-seronegative. The CDR3 bases are TGTGCCAGCAGCTTGATCCCCTGGGGGGGCGCGGTGAACACTGAAGCTTTCTTT. This gives the protein CASSLIPWGGAVNTEAFF.